One T cell receptor (beta chain) is described in this entry. This sample was included in a study of cytomegalovirus exposure and HLA in healthy donors. With 60 Vbeta and 13 Jbeta primers, the PCR was carried out. The repertoire was sequenced with immunoSEQ multiplex PCR; TCRdb's copy has only in-frame clones and lacks some. The sample yields about 170,000 clones, around 80% seen once. The CDR3 sequence is 14 residues long. V lost 0 bases to trimming and J lost 4 bases; unmatched junction nucleotides: 2. Per germline, CDR1 ENHRY and CDR2 SYGVKD. The source of this sequence is a woman aged 18-29 years in good health and CMV-seronegative. This sequence joins TRBV10-3 and TRBJ2-7; TRBD1 agrees at 8 bases. The sequencing input was PBMCs. CDR3 residues: CAISESQGAYEQYF. In DNA form, the CDR3 reads TGTGCCATCAGTGAGTCGCAGGGGGCTTACGAGCAGTACTTC.